A single T cell receptor (beta chain) is shown here with its context. In the original analysis: Reference gene primer amplification in the assay estimated nucleated cell counts. Repertoires were generated with immunoSEQ multiplex PCR, while TCRdb's copy carries only in-frame clones and drops some. The V and J calls and clone size come from that table; D and trimming were worked out from the DNA. The repertoire holds under 75,000 clones, with about nine tenths as singletons. This sample is drawn from a study of blood T cell repertoires in COVID-19. As for the study in general: The study drew acute and convalescent COVID-19 samples from the United States, Italy and Spain. T cells, B-cell-depleted T cells, or PBMCs provided the cDNA or gDNA that served as material.

Specimen: peripheral blood. The sequence was obtained from a man aged 30-40 years with acute or convalescent COVID-19.

CDR3 coding DNA: TGTGCCTGGAGGCGACAGCTAAACACTGAAGCTTTCTTT. Its translation: CAWRRQLNTEAFF. This chain connects TRBV30 to TRBJ1-1; perhaps TRBD1 as D (5 bases). This CDR3 region has 13 residues. The V end lost 3 bases, the J end lost 2 bases, and 10 bases lay between the germline ends. CDR1 GTSNPN and CDR2 SVGIG come from the germline V gene (reference sequence).